A selection of T cell receptor beta chains follows, all from one sample in a study of OX40 agonist ivuxolimab in advanced cancers. The protocol was immunoSEQ multiplex PCR, while the TCRdb copy is restricted to in-frame clones and leaves out a portion. The sample records under 85,000 clones, 85% to 90% being singletons. The sequenced sample was CD4+ or CD8+ T cells sorted from blood, obtained in a trial of the OX40 agonist ivuxolimab. Receptors originate from an adult with an advanced solid tumor such as melanoma, head and neck, liver or kidney cancer. CDR3s leave out the opening cysteine and the closing phenylalanine or tryptophan. Each record gives: V gene, CDR3 protein.

>TRBV6-1
ASTGQGQETQY
>TRBV6-6
ASSLSGENSPLH
>TRBV11-2
ASSSRTGSSYNEQF
>TRBV7-2
ASSFTDTQY
>TRBV28
ASRPITGGNQPQH
>TRBV6-6
ASRTGLGETQY
>TRBV18
ASCVRDSDYEQY
>TRBV7-3
ASSLIQETQY
>TRBV5-4
ASALWDGRQGYGYT
>TRBV5-1
ASSVGQGNQPQH
>TRBV19
ASSIDARPTWNTEAF
>TRBV7-3
ASSQGTGRLEETQY
>TRBV7-3
ASSLGGSYNEQF
>TRBV4-3
ASSPGRANTGELF
>TRBV2
ASRATGGKVSYNSPLH
>TRBV6-5
ASSEGTGGYGYT
>TRBV14
ASSQDGNYGYT
>TRBV2
ASRAGQDGNQPQH
>TRBV9
ASTLAGGRSETQY
>TRBV7-2
ASSLSVRGMRETQY
>TRBV14
ASSQATRNTGELF
>TRBV30
AWSERGATNEKLF
>TRBV6-5
ASSYVGGEY
>TRBV12-5
ASGHGTGREQF
>TRBV11-3
ASSLEPHRGQGTEAF
>TRBV5-4
ASSLRAQGAHGYT
>TRBV5-4
ASSSLTGTYEQY
>TRBV28
ASGHYEQY
>TRBV11-3
ASSLLHLYSNQPQH
>TRBV7-6
ASSLLGGGPTGELF
>TRBV4-1
ASSQVSGGFQPQH
>TRBV5-1
ASSLAVLAGSTDTQY
>TRBV7-9
ASSLGRGGLNNEQF